This TCR beta chain came from a study of T cells after yellow fever vaccination. The overall study: When fractions had low cell numbers, they were prepared with SMART-Seq v4 Ultra Low Input.

With V trimmed by 4 bases and J by 5 bases, 8 bases remained unmatched. From germline, CDR1 is LNHDA and CDR2 SQIVND (reference sequence). The CDR3 is 15 residues long. Study findings and constraints: FACS-sorted repertoires could contain abundant clonotypes contaminating from the bulk population. Subsequent booster samples again held most clones from primary vaccination (around 96% CD4, approximately 86% CD8).

TCRdb reanalysed the 5' RACE reads using MiXCR and keeps one entry per CDR3 protein. The sample holds 110,000 to 150,000 distinct CDR3 sequences, approximately 6.6% seen once. For this clonotype: Its antigen is still unknown.

The rearrangement uses TRBV19 and TRBJ2-7, with TRBD1 identical over 10 bases. Sequenced here: CD4+ T cells sorted from PBMCs, sampled 10 days after the yellow fever booster vaccination. This TCR was recovered from a man younger than 40 who received the YFV17D yellow fever vaccine. The CDR3 protein is CASSTPGQGIDEQYF. As DNA, the CDR3 is TGTGCCAGTAGTACCCCGGGACAGGGGATCGACGAGCAGTACTTC.